This TCR beta chain was sequenced in a study of blood T cell repertoires in COVID-19. Self-reported history from a screening survey and questionnaire set each donor's cohort. V was pared by 3 bases and J by 7 bases, with 10 bases between. Germline-derived CDR1 and CDR2 are MDHEN and SYDVKM. The CDR3 runs to 13 residues. In the authors' workflow: Amplification from reference gene primers served as the basis for estimated nucleated cell counts. TCRdb's table, derived via immunoSEQ multiplex PCR, lists solely in-frame clones and lacks some. V, J and clone size are taken as reported in that table, and D and trimming were inferred from the DNA itself. The sample contains fewer than 350,000 clones, approximately 89% of which appear only once.

The clonotype was recovered from a middle-aged woman who had recovered from COVID-19. The sample was PBMCs or T cells enriched from blood (not recorded which). J is TRBJ1-5 and V is TRBV28; D gene uncertain. The CDR3 coding sequence is TGTGCCAGCAGTTTGTTCTCAGGACAGCCCCAGCATTTT. Protein: CASSLFSGQPQHF.